This TCR beta chain was sequenced during a study of tumor-infiltrating lymphocytes in primary liver carcinoma. As for this clonotype: Its matching antigen is unknown. Germline is not matched at one junction end, which may reflect a read error.

The study's findings and limits: The top-250-clone fraction was significantly higher in tumors than in blood (p = 0.039).

The germline V gene encodes CDR1 SGHTA and CDR2 FQGTGA. The CDR3 runs 15 residues. Co-extracting RNA and DNA was done with about 20-34 mg of unsorted bulk tissue as input. Constant-region priming of around 530 ng total RNA yielded TCR beta cDNA. It was through three nested multiplex PCR rounds of slightly modified ARM-PCR that TCR beta libraries arose. With TRBV1-TRBV30 forward primers and a C-beta reverse primer, the first two PCR rounds were run for nine to eleven cycles each. A single record per CDR3 protein comes from TCRdb applying MiXCR to the multiplex PCR reads. The table lists around 190,000 distinct CDR3 sequences, around four fifths of them singletons, with roughly 20% in the top ten.

The chain joins TRBV7-3 to TRBJ1-1; 7 bases map to TRBD1. The material sequenced was tumor tissue from primary liver carcinoma. The clonotype originates from a man between 40 and 49 years old with primary liver carcinoma and hepatitis B virus infection. The CDR3 sequence is CVSSPIQGSATEAFF. DNA for the CDR3: TGTGTCAGCAGTCCTATACAGGGGAGTGCCACTGAAGCTTTCTTT.